These T cell receptor beta chains were read from a single sample in a study of T cell responses to AZD1222 COVID-19 vaccine. The table came from immunoSEQ multiplex PCR; TCRdb's copy has only in-frame clones and leaves some out. This table holds 100,000 to 120,000 clones, 88% found once. The specimen comprised peripheral blood, sampled on day 0 of AZD1222 vaccination. These receptors originate from an adult in good health. Each CDR3 is given with its conserved first and last residue. The order of the fields is V gene, D gene, J gene, CDR3 protein, CDR3 DNA. D genes are given only for firm matches.

v_call: TRBV27
d_call: TRBD1
j_call: TRBJ2-7
cdr3_aa: CASRAETGGIYEQYF
cdr3_nt: TGTGCCAGCAGGGCCGAGACAGGGGGGATTTACGAGCAGTACTTC

v_call: TRBV6-5
d_call: TRBD1
j_call: TRBJ1-4
cdr3_aa: CASSYTPGTGDEKLFF
cdr3_nt: TGTGCCAGCAGTTACACCCCCGGGACAGGGGATGAAAAACTGTTTTTT

v_call: TRBV7-6
d_call: -
j_call: TRBJ2-7
cdr3_aa: CASSGGQEQYF
cdr3_nt: TGTGCCAGCAGCGGGGGCCAGGAGCAGTACTTC

v_call: TRBV6-1
d_call: TRBD1
j_call: TRBJ1-5
cdr3_aa: CASSEDKPGTGGNQPQHF
cdr3_nt: TGTGCCAGCAGTGAAGATAAACCCGGGACAGGGGGAAATCAGCCCCAGCATTTT

v_call: TRBV6-5
d_call: TRBD1
j_call: TRBJ1-2
cdr3_aa: CATRLTGDYGYTF
cdr3_nt: TGTGCCACCAGACTGACAGGGGACTATGGCTACACCTTC

v_call: TRBV7-9
d_call: -
j_call: TRBJ1-2
cdr3_aa: CASSSRVLGANYGYTF
cdr3_nt: TGTGCCAGCAGCAGTAGGGTGTTAGGAGCTAACTATGGCTACACCTTC

v_call: TRBV14
d_call: -
j_call: TRBJ2-2
cdr3_aa: CASSPRHLNTGELFF
cdr3_nt: TGTGCCAGCAGTCCGAGGCACCTCAACACCGGGGAGCTGTTTTTT

v_call: TRBV11-3
d_call: -
j_call: TRBJ2-3
cdr3_aa: CASSKDAAQAQYF
cdr3_nt: TGTGCCAGCAGCAAGGACGCGGCCCAGGCGCAGTATTTT

v_call: TRBV6-1
d_call: -
j_call: TRBJ2-7
cdr3_aa: CASREADSSGAYEQYF
cdr3_nt: TGTGCCAGCAGGGAAGCTGACTCCTCCGGGGCCTACGAGCAGTACTTC

v_call: TRBV19
d_call: -
j_call: TRBJ1-5
cdr3_aa: CASSFRGSNQPQHF
cdr3_nt: TGTGCCAGTAGTTTTAGGGGTAGCAATCAGCCCCAGCATTTT

v_call: TRBV14
d_call: TRBD2
j_call: TRBJ2-7
cdr3_aa: CASSQTSGSSAEQYF
cdr3_nt: TGTGCCAGCAGCCAAACTAGCGGGAGTTCGGCCGAGCAGTACTTC

v_call: TRBV5-1
d_call: -
j_call: TRBJ2-7
cdr3_aa: CASSKDPGPFYEQYF
cdr3_nt: TGCGCCAGCAGCAAGGACCCTGGGCCTTTCTACGAGCAGTACTTC

v_call: TRBV4-1
d_call: -
j_call: TRBJ1-2
cdr3_aa: CASSQVSGRNLGGYGYTF
cdr3_nt: TGCGCCAGCAGCCAAGTTTCGGGGCGGAACCTAGGGGGCTATGGCTACACCTTC

v_call: TRBV4-1
d_call: -
j_call: TRBJ1-1
cdr3_aa: CASSQLAGLNTEAFF
cdr3_nt: TGCGCCAGCAGCCAACTGGCAGGACTGAACACTGAAGCTTTCTTT

v_call: TRBV2
d_call: TRBD1
j_call: TRBJ1-2
cdr3_aa: CASTKGDRGVSGYTF
cdr3_nt: TGTGCCAGCACGAAGGGGGACAGGGGTGTCTCTGGCTACACCTTC